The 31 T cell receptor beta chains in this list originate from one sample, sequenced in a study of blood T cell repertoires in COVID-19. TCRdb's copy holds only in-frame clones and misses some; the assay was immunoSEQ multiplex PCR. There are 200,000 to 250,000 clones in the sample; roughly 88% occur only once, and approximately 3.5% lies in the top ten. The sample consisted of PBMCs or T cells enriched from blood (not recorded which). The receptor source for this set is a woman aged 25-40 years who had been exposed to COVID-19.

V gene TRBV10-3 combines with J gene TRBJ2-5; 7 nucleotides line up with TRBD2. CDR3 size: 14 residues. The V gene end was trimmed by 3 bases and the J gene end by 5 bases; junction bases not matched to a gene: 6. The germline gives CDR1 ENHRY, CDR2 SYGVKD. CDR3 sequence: CAISEAREVETQYF. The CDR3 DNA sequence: TGTGCCATCAGTGAAGCACGGGAGGTGGAGACCCAGTACTTC.

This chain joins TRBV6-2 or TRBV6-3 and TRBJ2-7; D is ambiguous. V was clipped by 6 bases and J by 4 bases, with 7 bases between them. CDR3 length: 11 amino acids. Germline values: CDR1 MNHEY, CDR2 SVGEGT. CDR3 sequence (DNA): TGTGCCAGCAGCCCTTTATACGAGCAGTACTTC. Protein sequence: CASSPLYEQYF.

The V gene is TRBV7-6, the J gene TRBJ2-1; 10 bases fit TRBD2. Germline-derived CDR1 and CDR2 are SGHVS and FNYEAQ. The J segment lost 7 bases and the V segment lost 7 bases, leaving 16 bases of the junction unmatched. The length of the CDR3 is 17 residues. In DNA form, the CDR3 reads TGTGCCAGCATGCAAAGTAGGTCTAGCGGGAGTATGAATGAGCAGTTCTTC. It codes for CASMQSRSSGSMNEQFF.

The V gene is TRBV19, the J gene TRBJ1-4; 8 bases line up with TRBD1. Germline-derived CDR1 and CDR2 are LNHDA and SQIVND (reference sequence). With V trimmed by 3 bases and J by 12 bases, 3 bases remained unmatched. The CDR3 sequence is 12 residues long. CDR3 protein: CASSISTGELFF. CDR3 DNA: TGTGCCAGTAGTATTTCGACAGGGGAACTGTTTTTT. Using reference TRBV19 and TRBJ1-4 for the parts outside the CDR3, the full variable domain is DGGITQSPKYLFRKEGQNVTLSCEQNLNHDAMYWYRQDPGQGLRLIYYSQIVNDFQKGDIAEGYSVSREKKESFPLTVTSAQKNPTAFYLCASSISTGELFFGSGTQLSVL.

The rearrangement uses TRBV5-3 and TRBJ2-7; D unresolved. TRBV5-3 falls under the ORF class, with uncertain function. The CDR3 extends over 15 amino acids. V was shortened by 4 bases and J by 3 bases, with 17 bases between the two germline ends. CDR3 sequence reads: CARSPRDPTYYEQYF. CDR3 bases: TGTGCCAGAAGCCCGCGCGATCCGACTTACTACGAGCAGTACTTC.

The CDR3 reads CASSQFIQGPNTEAFF. The CDR3 bases are TGTGCCAGCAGCCAATTTATACAGGGGCCGAACACTGAAGCTTTCTTT. The chain has TRBV14 and TRBJ1-1; 7 nucleotides line up with TRBD1. V gave up 2 bases and J gave up 1 base; unmatched junction bases: 7. This CDR3 is built from 16 residues. Germline V lookup: CDR1 SGHDN, CDR2 FVKESK. The entire variable domain, with the rest obtained from reference TRBV14 and TRBJ1-1, is as follows: EAGVTQFPSHSVIEKGQTVTLRCDPISGHDNLYWYRRVMGKEIKFLLHFVKESKQDESGMPNNRFLAERTGGTYSTLKVQPAELEDSGVYFCASSQFIQGPNTEAFFGQGTRLTVV.

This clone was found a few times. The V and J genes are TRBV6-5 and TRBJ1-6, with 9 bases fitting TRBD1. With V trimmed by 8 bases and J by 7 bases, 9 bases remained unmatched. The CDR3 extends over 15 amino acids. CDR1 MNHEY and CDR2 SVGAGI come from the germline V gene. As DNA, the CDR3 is TGTGCCAGCGGAGTAGCAGGGACAGGGAATTCACCCCTCCACTTT. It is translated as CASGVAGTGNSPLHF.

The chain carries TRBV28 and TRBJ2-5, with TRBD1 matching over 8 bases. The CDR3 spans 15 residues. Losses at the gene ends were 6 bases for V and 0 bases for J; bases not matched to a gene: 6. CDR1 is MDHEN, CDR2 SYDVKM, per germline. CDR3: CASRGDRQYQETQYF. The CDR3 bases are TGTGCCAGCAGGGGGGACAGGCAGTACCAAGAGACCCAGTACTTC.

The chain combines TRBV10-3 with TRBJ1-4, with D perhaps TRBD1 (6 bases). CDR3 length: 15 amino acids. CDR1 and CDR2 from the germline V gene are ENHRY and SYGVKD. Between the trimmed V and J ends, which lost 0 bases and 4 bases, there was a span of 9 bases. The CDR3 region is CAISESTGFNEKLFF. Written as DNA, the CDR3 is TGTGCCATCAGTGAGTCAACAGGGTTTAATGAAAAACTGTTTTTT.

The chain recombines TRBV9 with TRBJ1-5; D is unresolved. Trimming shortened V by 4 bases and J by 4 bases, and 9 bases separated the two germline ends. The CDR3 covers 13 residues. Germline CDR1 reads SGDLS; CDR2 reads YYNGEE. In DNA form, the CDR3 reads TGTGCCAGCAGCACTCACGAGAATCAGCCCCAGCATTTT. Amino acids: CASSTHENQPQHF.

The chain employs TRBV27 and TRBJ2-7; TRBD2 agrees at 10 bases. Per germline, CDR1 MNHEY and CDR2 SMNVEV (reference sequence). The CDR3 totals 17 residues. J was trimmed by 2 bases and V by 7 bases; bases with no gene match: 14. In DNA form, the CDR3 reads TGTGCCAGCAAGGCTATTTCTAGCGGGAGCTTCCCCTACGAGCAGTACTTC. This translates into CASKAISSGSFPYEQYF.

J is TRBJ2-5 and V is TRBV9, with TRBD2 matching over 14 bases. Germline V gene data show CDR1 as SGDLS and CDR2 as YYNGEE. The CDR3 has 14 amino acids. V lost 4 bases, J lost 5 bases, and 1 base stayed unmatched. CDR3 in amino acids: CASSRTSGRETQYF. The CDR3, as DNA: TGTGCCAGCAGCAGGACTAGCGGGAGGGAGACCCAGTACTTC.

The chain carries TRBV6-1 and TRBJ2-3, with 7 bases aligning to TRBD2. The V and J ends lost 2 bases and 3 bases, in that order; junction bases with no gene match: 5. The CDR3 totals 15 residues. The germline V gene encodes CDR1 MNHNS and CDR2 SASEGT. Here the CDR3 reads CASSERVGRTDTQYF. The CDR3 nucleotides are TGTGCCAGCAGTGAAAGGGTCGGGAGGACAGATACGCAGTATTTT.

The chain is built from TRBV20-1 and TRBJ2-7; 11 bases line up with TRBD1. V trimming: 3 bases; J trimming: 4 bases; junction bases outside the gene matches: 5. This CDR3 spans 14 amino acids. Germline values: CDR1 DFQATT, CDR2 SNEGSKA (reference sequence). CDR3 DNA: TGCAGTGCTAGTAGGACAGGGGGCTGGTACGAGCAGTACTTC. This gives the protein CSASRTGGWYEQYF.

Here the CDR3 DNA reads TGTGCCAGCAGCCCCAAGGGGGCTTCGGGCACTGAAGCTTTCTTT. Amino acid sequence: CASSPKGASGTEAFF. The chain couples TRBV3-1 (or the pseudogene TRBV3-2) to TRBJ1-1; 7 nucleotides line up with TRBD1. Unmatched junction bases numbered 9, after V lost 4 bases and J lost 4 bases. The CDR3 length is 15 residues. Germline V gives CDR1 LGHDT, CDR2 YNNKEL (reference sequence).

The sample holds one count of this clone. The CDR3 here is CASSSPMPRAGNTIYF. The CDR3 nucleotides read TGTGCCAGTAGTTCCCCCATGCCTCGGGCTGGAAACACCATATATTTT. This chain joins TRBV19 and TRBJ1-3, with D unclear. Trimming pared 5 bases from V and 2 bases from J, leaving 16 bases between. The CDR3 is made up of 16 amino acids. Per the germline V gene, CDR1 is LNHDA and CDR2 is SQIVND (reference sequence).

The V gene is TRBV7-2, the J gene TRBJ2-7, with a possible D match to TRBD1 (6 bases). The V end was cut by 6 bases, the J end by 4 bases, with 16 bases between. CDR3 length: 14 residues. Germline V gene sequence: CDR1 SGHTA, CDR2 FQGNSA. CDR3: CASRGKSGVYEQYF. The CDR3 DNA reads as TGTGCCAGCAGAGGGAAATCAGGGGTTTACGAGCAGTACTTC.

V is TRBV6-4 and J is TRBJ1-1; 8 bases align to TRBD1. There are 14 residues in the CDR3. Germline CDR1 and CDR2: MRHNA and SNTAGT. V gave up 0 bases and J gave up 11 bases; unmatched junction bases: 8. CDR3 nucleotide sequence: TGTGCCAGCAGTGACTCAGCCCGACAGGGGATGGCTTTCTTT. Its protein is CASSDSARQGMAFF.

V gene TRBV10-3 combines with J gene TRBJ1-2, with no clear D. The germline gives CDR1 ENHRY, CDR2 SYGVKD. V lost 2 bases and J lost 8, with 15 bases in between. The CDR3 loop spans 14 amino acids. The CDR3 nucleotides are TGTGCCATCAGTGAGGGCCGCCTTCGGCGGGGCTACACCTTC. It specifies CAISEGRLRRGYTF.

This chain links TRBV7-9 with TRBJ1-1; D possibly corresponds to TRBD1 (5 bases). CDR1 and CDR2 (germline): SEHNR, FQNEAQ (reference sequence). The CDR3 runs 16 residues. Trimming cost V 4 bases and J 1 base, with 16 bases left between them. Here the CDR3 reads CASSSALQGTNTEAFF. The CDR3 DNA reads TGTGCCAGCAGCTCCGCCCTCCAGGGAACGAACACTGAAGCTTTCTTT.

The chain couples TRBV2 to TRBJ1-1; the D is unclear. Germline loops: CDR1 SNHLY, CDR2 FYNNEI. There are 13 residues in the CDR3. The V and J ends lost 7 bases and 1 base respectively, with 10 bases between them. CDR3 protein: CASIVDQNTEAFF. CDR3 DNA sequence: TGTGCCAGCATAGTCGATCAGAACACTGAAGCTTTCTTT.

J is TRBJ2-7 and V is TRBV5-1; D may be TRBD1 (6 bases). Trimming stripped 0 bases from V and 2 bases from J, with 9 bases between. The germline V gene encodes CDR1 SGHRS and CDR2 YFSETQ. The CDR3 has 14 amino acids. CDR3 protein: CASSLEDSPYEQYF. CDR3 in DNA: TGCGCCAGCAGCTTGGAGGACAGCCCCTACGAGCAGTACTTC.

In DNA, the CDR3 is TGTGCCAGCAGCTTTCAGGTTAACTCTGGAAACACCATATATTTT. Translating it yields CASSFQVNSGNTIYF. The rearrangement uses TRBV7-9 and TRBJ1-3; D gene uncertain. The CDR3 covers 15 residues. Trimming stripped 3 bases from V and 0 bases from J, with 9 bases between. The germline V gene encodes CDR1 SEHNR and CDR2 FQNEAQ (reference sequence). Variable domain in full (rest from reference TRBV7-9 and TRBJ1-3): DTGVSQNPRHKITKRGQNVTFRCDPISEHNRLYWYRQTLGQGPEFLTYFQNEAQLEKSRLLSDRFSAERPKGSFSTLEIQRTEQGDSAMYLCASSFQVNSGNTIYFGEGSWLTVV.

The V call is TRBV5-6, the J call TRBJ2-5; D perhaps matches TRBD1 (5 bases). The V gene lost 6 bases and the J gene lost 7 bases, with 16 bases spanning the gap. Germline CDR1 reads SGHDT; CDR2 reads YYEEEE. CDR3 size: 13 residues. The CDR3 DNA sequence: TGTGCCAGCACCCAGTCAGGGTCGGGGACCCAGTACTTC. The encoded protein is CASTQSGSGTQYF. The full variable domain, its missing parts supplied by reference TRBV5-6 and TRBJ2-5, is DAGVTQSPTHLIKTRGQQVTLRCSPKSGHDTVSWYQQALGQGPQFIFQYYEEEERQRGNFPDRFSGHQFPNYSSELNVNALLLGDSALYLCASTQSGSGTQYFGPGTRLLVL.

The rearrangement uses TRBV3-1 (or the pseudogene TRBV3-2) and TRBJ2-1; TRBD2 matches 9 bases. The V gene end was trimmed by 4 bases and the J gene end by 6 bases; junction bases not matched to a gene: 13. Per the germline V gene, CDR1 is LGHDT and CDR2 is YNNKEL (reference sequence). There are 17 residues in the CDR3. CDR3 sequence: CASSRTVAGAPTNEQFF. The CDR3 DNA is TGTGCCAGCAGCCGTACCGTAGCGGGAGCTCCTACCAATGAGCAGTTCTTC.

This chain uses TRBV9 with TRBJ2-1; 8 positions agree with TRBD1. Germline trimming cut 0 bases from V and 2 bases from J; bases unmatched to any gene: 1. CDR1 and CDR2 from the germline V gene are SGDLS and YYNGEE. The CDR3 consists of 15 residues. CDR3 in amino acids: CASSVEGQAYNEQFF. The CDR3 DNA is TGTGCCAGCAGCGTAGAGGGACAGGCCTACAATGAGCAGTTCTTC.

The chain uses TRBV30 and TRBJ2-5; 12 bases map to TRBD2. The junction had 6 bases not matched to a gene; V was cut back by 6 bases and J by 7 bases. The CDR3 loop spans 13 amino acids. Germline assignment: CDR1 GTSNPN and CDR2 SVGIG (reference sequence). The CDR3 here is CACGLAGSATQYF. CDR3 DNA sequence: TGTGCCTGCGGACTAGCGGGATCCGCGACCCAGTACTTC.

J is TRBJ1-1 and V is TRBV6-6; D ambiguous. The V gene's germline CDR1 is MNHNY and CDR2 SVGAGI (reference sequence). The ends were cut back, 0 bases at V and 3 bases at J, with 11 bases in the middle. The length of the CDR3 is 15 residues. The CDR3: CASSYSGGSDTEAFF. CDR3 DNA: TGTGCCAGCAGTTACTCTGGAGGGTCCGACACTGAAGCTTTCTTT.

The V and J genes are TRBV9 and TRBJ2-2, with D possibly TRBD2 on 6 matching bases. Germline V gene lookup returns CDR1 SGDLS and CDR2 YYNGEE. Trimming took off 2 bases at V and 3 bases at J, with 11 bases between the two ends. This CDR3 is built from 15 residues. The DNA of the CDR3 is TGTGCCAGCAGCGTTGAAGTAGCGGACACCGGGGAGCTGTTTTTT. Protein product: CASSVEVADTGELFF.

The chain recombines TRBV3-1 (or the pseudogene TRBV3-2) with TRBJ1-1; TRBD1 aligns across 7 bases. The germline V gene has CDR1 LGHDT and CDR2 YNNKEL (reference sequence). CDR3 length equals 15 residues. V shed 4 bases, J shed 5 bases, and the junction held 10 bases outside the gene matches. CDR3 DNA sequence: TGTGCCAGCAGCCCCAAGGGGGCCGTGGGGACTGAAGCTTTCTTT. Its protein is CASSPKGAVGTEAFF.

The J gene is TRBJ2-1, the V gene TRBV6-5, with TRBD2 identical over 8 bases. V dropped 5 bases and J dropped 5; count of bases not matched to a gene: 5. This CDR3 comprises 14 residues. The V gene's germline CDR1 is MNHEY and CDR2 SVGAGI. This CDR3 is CASSHSGTHNEQFF. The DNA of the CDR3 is TGTGCCAGCAGTCATAGCGGGACCCACAATGAGCAGTTCTTC.